The rows below give T cell receptor beta chains drawn from one sample of a study of T-cell reconstitution after alpha-beta-depleted transplantation in children. TCRdb independently ran MiXCR on the PCR reads; one entry per CDR3 protein. The sample carries about 240,000 distinct CDR3 sequences, about 12% recorded once. The source material was PBMCs from the stem cell graft donor, sampled from the stem cell graft. The receptors originated from a human donor who donated a stem cell graft to a child with acute lymphoblastic leukemia. CDR3s include the opening cysteine and the closing phenylalanine or tryptophan. Each record gives: V gene, D gene, CDR3 length, clone size, J gene, CDR3 DNA, CDR3 protein. The D gene is left open where the match is weak. The listing skips clone size in some rows; elsewhere it reads once, few, many or a size class.

>TRBV12-3/TRBV12-4|NA|15|few|TRBJ1-5
TGTGCCAGCAGTATCAGGGGTAGGGGCAATCAGCCCCAGCATTTT
CASSIRGRGNQPQHF
>TRBV19|TRBD1|15|many|TRBJ2-1
TGTGCCAGTAGTATAGGGACAGGGGTCATCAATGAGCAGTTCTTC
CASSIGTGVINEQFF
>TRBV27|NA|18|many|TRBJ2-7
TGTGCCAGCAGTTTATCGAATATCACGGGGGTATCCCCTTCCGAGCAGTACTTC
CASSLSNITGVSPSEQYF
>TRBV7-2|TRBD1|14|many|TRBJ2-7
TGTGCCAGCAGCTTAGACAGGGGGCCGGGGGAGCAGTACTTC
CASSLDRGPGEQYF
>TRBV28|NA|13|many|TRBJ1-1
TGTGCCAGCAGTTTTGACGGGAACACTGAAGCTTTCTTT
CASSFDGNTEAFF
>TRBV29-1|NA|11|many|TRBJ2-5
TGCAGCGTTGGGAGAGGAGAGACCCAGTACTTC
CSVGRGETQYF
>TRBV5-1|NA|13|many|TRBJ1-4
TGCGCCAGCAGCCCAAATGTGGGTGAAAAACTGTTTTTT
CASSPNVGEKLFF
>TRBV6-1|TRBD1|15|NA|TRBJ1-6
TGTGCCAGCAGTCCGAAGGACAGGGGTGTCTCACCCCTCCACTTT
CASSPKDRGVSPLHF
>TRBV5-1|TRBD1|17|many|TRBJ2-2
TGCGCCAGCAGCTTCGGGACAGGGGGCGCGAACACCGGGGAGCTGTTTTTT
CASSFGTGGANTGELFF
>TRBV12-3/TRBV12-4|NA|14|many|TRBJ1-1
TGTGCCAGCACAGCCGGGGTGCTGAACACTGAAGCTTTCTTT
CASTAGVLNTEAFF
>TRBV20-1|TRBD2|12|many|TRBJ2-7
TGCAGTGCTAGCCTAGCGGGGGCCCGCGGGTACTTC
CSASLAGARGYF
>TRBV27|NA|16|many|TRBJ2-7
TGTGCCAGCAGTTTTAAACGGGGGTCGACCTCCTACGAGCAGTACTTC
CASSFKRGSTSYEQYF
>TRBV7-9|NA|14|many|TRBJ2-7
TGTGCCAGCAGCTTAGCAGGCAGGGACTACGAGCAGTACTTC
CASSLAGRDYEQYF
>TRBV5-1|NA|16|many|TRBJ1-1
TGCGCCAGCAGCCCCGGGACAATGAACATGAACACTGAAGCTTTCTTT
CASSPGTMNMNTEAFF
>TRBV5-1|NA|14|NA|TRBJ1-2
TGCGCCAGCAGCTTGTTTGCCAGGGATCAGGGCTACACCTTC
CASSLFARDQGYTF
>TRBV29-1|TRBD2|15|many|TRBJ2-7
TGCAGCGTTGGTGGAAGCGGGAGTAGCTCCTACGAGCAGTACTTC
CSVGGSGSSSYEQYF
>TRBV10-3|TRBD1|13|many|TRBJ2-7
TGTGCCATCACGGGACAGGGCTCCTACGAGCAGTACTTC
CAITGQGSYEQYF
>TRBV28|NA|12|many|TRBJ1-6
TGTGCCAGCAGTTTGGGGGTCTTTCCCCTCCACTTT
CASSLGVFPLHF
>TRBV28|TRBD2|16|many|TRBJ2-5
TGTGCCAGCAGATACCAAGGACTAGCGGGAGGAGAGACCCAGTACTTC
CASRYQGLAGGETQYF
>TRBV4-3|NA|16|NA|TRBJ2-3
TGCGCCAGCAGCCAAGCTGGTCCAGGGGGGACAGATACGCAGTATTTT
CASSQAGPGGTDTQYF
>TRBV20-1|TRBD2|15|many|TRBJ2-5
TGCAGTGCTAGAGGCACAAGCCCGGGGGGTGAGACCCAGTACTTC
CSARGTSPGGETQYF